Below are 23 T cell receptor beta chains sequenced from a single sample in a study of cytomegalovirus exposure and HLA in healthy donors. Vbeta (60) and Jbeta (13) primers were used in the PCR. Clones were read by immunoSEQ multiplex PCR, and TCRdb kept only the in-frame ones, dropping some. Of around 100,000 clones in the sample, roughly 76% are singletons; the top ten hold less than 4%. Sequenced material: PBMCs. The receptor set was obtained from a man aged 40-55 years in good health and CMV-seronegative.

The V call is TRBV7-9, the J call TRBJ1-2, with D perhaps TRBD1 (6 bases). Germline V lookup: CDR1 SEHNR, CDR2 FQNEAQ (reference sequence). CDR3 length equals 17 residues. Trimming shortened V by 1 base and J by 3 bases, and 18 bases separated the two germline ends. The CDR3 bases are TGTGCCAGCAGCTTAGGGAGGATCGGACACAGGGACTATGGCTACACCTTC. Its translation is CASSLGRIGHRDYGYTF.

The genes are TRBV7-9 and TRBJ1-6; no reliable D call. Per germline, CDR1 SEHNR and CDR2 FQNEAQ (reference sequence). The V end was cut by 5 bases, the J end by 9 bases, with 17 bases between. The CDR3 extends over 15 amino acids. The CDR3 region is CASSQLPVLGSPLHF. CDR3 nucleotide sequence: TGTGCCAGCAGCCAACTACCGGTTTTAGGTTCACCCCTCCACTTT.

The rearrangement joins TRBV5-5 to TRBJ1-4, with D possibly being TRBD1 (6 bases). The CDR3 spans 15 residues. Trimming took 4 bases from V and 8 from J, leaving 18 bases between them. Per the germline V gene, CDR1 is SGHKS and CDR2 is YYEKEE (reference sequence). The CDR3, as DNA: TGTGCCAGCAGCAGAAGGTGGCAGGGACAAGAAAAACTGTTTTTT. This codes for CASSRRWQGQEKLFF.

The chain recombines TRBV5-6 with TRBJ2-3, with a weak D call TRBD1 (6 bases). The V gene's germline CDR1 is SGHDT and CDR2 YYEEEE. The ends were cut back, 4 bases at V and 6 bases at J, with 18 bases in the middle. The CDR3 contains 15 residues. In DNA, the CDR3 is TGTGCCAGCAGCCCGGGGTGGGGGCGGACGGATACGCAGTATTTT. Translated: CASSPGWGRTDTQYF. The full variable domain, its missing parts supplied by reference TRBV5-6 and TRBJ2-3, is DAGVTQSPTHLIKTRGQQVTLRCSPKSGHDTVSWYQQALGQGPQFIFQYYEEEERQRGNFPDRFSGHQFPNYSSELNVNALLLGDSALYLCASSPGWGRTDTQYFGPGTRLTVL.

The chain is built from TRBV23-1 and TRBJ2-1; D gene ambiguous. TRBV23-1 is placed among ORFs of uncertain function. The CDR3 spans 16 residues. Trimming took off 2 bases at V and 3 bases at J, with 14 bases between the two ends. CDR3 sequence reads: CASSQAAELNYNEQFF. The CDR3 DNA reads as TGCGCCAGCAGTCAAGCGGCGGAGCTCAACTACAATGAGCAGTTCTTC.

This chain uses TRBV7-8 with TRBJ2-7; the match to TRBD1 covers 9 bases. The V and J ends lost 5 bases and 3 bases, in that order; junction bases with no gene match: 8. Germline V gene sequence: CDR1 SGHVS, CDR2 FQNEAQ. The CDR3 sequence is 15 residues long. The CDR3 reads CASSPGDRDVYEQYF. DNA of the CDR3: TGTGCCAGCAGCCCCGGGGACAGGGACGTCTACGAGCAGTACTTC.

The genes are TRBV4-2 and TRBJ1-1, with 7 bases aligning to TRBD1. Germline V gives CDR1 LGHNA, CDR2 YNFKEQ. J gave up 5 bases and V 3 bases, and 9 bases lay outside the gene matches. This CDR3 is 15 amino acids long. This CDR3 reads CASSHSIPRGTEAFF. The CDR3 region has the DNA TGTGCCAGCAGCCACTCCATCCCCAGGGGGACTGAAGCTTTCTTT.

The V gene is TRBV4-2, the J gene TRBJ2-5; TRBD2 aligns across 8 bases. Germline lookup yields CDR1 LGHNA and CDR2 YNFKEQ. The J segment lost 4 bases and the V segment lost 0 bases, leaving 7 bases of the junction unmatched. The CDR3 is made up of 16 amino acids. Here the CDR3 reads CASSQDYLGLVETQYF. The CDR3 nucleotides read TGTGCCAGCAGCCAAGACTACCTGGGACTAGTAGAGACCCAGTACTTC.

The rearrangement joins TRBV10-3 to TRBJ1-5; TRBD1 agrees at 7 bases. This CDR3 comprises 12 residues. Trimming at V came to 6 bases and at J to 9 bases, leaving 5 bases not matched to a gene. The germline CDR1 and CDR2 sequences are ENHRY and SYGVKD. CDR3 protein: CAISTGDRPQHF. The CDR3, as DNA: TGTGCCATCAGCACAGGGGATCGGCCCCAGCATTTT.

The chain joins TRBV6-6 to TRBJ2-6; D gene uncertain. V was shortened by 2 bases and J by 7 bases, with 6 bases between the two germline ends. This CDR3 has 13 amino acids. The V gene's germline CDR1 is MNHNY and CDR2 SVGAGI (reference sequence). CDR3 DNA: TGTGCCAGCAGTTACGCGGAAGCCAACGTCCTGACTTTC. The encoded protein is CASSYAEANVLTF.

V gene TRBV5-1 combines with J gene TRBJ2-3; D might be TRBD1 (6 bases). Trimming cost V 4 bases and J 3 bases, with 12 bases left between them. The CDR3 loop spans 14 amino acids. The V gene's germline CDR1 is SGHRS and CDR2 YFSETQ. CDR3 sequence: CASSGDRPTDTQYF. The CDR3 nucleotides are TGCGCCAGCAGCGGCGACAGGCCAACAGATACGCAGTATTTT. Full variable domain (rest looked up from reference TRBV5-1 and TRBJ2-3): KAGVTQTPRYLIKTRGQQVTLSCSPISGHRSVSWYQQTPGQGLQFLFEYFSETQRNKGNFPGRFSGRQFSNSRSEMNVSTLELGDSALYLCASSGDRPTDTQYFGPGTRLTVL.

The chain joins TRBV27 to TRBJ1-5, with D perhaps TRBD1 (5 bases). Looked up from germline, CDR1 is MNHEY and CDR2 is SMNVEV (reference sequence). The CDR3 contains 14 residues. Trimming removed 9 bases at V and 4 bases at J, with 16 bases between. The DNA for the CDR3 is TGTGCCAGACATTCTGGACATAGTAATCAGCCCCAGCATTTT. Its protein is CARHSGHSNQPQHF.

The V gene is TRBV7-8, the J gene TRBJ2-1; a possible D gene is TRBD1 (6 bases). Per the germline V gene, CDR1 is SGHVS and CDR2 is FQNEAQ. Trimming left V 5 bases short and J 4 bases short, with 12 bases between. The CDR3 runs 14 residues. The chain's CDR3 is CASSVWTEYNEQFF. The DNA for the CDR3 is TGTGCCAGCAGCGTATGGACAGAATACAATGAGCAGTTCTTC.

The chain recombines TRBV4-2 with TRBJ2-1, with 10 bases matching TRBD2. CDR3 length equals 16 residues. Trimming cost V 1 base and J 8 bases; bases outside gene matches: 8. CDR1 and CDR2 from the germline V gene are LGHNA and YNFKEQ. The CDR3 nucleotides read TGTGCCAGCAGCCAAGGCTCCCTAGCGGGGGTCGATGAGCAGTTCTTC. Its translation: CASSQGSLAGVDEQFF.

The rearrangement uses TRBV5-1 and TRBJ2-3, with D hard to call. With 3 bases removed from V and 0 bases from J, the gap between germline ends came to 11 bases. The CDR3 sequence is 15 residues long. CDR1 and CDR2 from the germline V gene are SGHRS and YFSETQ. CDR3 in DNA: TGCGCCAGCAGCTCCACAGTTACTAGCACAGATACGCAGTATTTT. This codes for CASSSTVTSTDTQYF.

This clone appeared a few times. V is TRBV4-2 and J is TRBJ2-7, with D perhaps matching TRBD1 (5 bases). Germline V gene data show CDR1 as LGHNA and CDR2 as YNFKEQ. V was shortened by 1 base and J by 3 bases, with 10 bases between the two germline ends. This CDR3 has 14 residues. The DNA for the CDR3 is TGTGCCAGCAGCCAAGTGGGCAGGGACTACGAGCAGTACTTC. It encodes CASSQVGRDYEQYF.

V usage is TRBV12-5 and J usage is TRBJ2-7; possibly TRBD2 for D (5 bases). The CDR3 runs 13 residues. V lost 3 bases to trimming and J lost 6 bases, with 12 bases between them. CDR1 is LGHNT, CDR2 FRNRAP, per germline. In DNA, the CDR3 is TGTGCTAGTGGTTTCCGGGGTCCGCTCGAGCAGTACTTC. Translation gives CASGFRGPLEQYF. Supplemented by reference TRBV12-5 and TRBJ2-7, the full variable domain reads DARVTQTPRHKVTEMGQEVTMRCQPILGHNTVFWYRQTMMQGLELLAYFRNRAPLDDSGMPKDRFSAEMPDATLATLKIQPSEPRDSAVYFCASGFRGPLEQYFGPGTRLTVT.

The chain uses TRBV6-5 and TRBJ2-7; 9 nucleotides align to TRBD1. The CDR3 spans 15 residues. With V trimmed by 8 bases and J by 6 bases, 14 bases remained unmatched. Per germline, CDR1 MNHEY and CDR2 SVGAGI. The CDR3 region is CASCPGGTGQGEQYF. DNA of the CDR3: TGTGCCAGCTGCCCAGGCGGGACGGGACAGGGCGAGCAGTACTTC.

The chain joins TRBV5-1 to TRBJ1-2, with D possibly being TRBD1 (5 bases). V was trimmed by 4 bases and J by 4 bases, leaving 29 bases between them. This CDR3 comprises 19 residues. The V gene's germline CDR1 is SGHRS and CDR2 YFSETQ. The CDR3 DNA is TGCGCCAGCAGCCCGAATTCCGGGACTCCCACCCGGGGGGTCTATGGCTACACCTTC. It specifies CASSPNSGTPTRGVYGYTF.

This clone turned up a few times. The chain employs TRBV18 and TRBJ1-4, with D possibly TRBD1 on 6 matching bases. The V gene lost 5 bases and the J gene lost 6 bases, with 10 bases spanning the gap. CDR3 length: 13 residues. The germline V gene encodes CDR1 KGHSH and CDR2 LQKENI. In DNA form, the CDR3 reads TGTGCCAGCTCAGAAGGGGGTGATGAAAAACTGTTTTTT. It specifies CASSEGGDEKLFF.

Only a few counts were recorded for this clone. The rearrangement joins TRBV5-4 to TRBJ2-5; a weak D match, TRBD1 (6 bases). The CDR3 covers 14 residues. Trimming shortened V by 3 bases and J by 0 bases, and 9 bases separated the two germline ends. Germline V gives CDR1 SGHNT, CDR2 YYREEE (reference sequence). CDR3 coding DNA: TGTGCCAGCAGCTACACAGGGAACCAAGAGACCCAGTACTTC. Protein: CASSYTGNQETQYF.

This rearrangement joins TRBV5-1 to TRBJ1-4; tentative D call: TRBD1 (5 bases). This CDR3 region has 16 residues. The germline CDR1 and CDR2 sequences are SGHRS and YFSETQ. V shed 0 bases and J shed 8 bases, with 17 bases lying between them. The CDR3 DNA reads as TGCGCCAGCAGCTTGGCCGGGGGAGGGGCAAAAGAAAAACTGTTTTTT. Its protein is CASSLAGGGAKEKLFF. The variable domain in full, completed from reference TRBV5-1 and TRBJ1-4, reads KAGVTQTPRYLIKTRGQQVTLSCSPISGHRSVSWYQQTPGQGLQFLFEYFSETQRNKGNFPGRFSGRQFSNSRSEMNVSTLELGDSALYLCASSLAGGGAKEKLFFGSGTQLSVL.

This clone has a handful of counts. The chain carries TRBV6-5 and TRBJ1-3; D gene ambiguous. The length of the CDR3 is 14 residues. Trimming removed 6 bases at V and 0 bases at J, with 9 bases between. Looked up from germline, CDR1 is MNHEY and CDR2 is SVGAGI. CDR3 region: CASRKHHSGNTIYF. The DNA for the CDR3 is TGTGCCAGCAGAAAACACCACTCTGGAAACACCATATATTTT.